Listed below are T cell receptor beta chains from one sample, sequenced in a study of T cells after yellow fever vaccination. A single record per CDR3 protein comes from TCRdb applying MiXCR to the 5' RACE reads. The data contain 120,000 to 150,000 distinct CDR3 sequences, roughly 8% of them singletons. The sample was CD4+ T cells sorted from PBMCs, taken 5 days after the yellow fever booster vaccination. These receptors all stem from a man younger than 45 who received the YFV17D yellow fever vaccine. CDR3s include the opening cysteine and the closing phenylalanine or tryptophan. The D gene is left open where the match is weak. The size of a clone is reported for some rows only, either as once, few or many, or as a class for expanded clones.

clone_size: many
j_call: TRBJ2-5
v_call: TRBV9
d_call: -
cdr3_aa: CASSVAAGQETQYF
cdr3_nt: TGTGCCAGCAGCGTAGCGGCGGGGCAAGAGACCCAGTACTTC

clone_size: many
j_call: TRBJ1-1
v_call: TRBV28
d_call: -
cdr3_aa: CASSLRLGEAFF
cdr3_nt: TGTGCCAGCAGTTTAAGATTGGGCGAAGCTTTCTTT

clone_size: many
j_call: TRBJ1-6
v_call: TRBV7-2
d_call: -
cdr3_aa: CASSRDNPSSYNSPLHF
cdr3_nt: TGTGCCAGCAGCAGGGACAACCCGAGCTCCTATAATTCACCCCTCCACTTT

clone_size: many
j_call: TRBJ2-2
v_call: TRBV12-3/TRBV12-4
d_call: -
cdr3_aa: CASRVADTGELFF
cdr3_nt: TGTGCCAGCAGGGTCGCGGACACCGGGGAGCTGTTTTTT

clone_size: many
j_call: TRBJ1-1
v_call: TRBV20-1
d_call: -
cdr3_aa: CSAGGGAVTEAFF
cdr3_nt: TGCAGTGCTGGGGGGGGCGCGGTCACTGAAGCTTTCTTT

clone_size: many
j_call: TRBJ2-3
v_call: TRBV20-1
d_call: TRBD2
cdr3_aa: CSASPLGSGGPWSTQYF
cdr3_nt: TGCAGTGCTAGTCCATTAGGTAGCGGGGGCCCGTGGTCTACGCAGTATTTT

clone_size: many
j_call: TRBJ2-3
v_call: TRBV27
d_call: -
cdr3_aa: CASSPRLRPGVPDTQYF
cdr3_nt: TGTGCCAGCAGCCCCCGCCTACGGCCGGGAGTACCAGATACGCAGTATTTT

clone_size: many
j_call: TRBJ2-5
v_call: TRBV5-5
d_call: -
cdr3_aa: CASSSNLGPQETQYF
cdr3_nt: TGTGCCAGCAGCTCAAATTTGGGCCCCCAAGAGACCCAGTACTTC

clone_size: many
j_call: TRBJ2-1
v_call: TRBV7-2
d_call: -
cdr3_aa: CASSSHGGSYNEQFF
cdr3_nt: TGTGCCAGCAGCTCCCACGGGGGCAGTTACAATGAGCAGTTCTTC

clone_size: -
j_call: TRBJ1-2
v_call: TRBV12-3/TRBV12-4
d_call: -
cdr3_aa: CASSPQGSFGYTF
cdr3_nt: TGTGCCAGCAGTCCTCAGGGGTCGTTCGGCTACACCTTC

clone_size: many
j_call: TRBJ2-1
v_call: TRBV5-5
d_call: TRBD2
cdr3_aa: CASSGLGGSRPNEQFF
cdr3_nt: TGTGCCAGCAGCGGTCTTGGCGGGAGTAGACCCAATGAGCAGTTCTTC

clone_size: many
j_call: TRBJ2-1
v_call: TRBV6-5
d_call: TRBD2
cdr3_aa: CASSYWRGSYNEQFF
cdr3_nt: TGTGCCAGCAGTTACTGGCGGGGGTCCTACAATGAGCAGTTCTTC

clone_size: -
j_call: TRBJ2-1
v_call: TRBV23-1
d_call: TRBD2
cdr3_aa: CASSQYSWGGVNEQFF
cdr3_nt: TGCGCCAGCAGTCAATACTCATGGGGGGGGGTCAATGAGCAGTTCTTC

clone_size: many
j_call: TRBJ2-3
v_call: TRBV28
d_call: TRBD2
cdr3_aa: CASSLGSGSAPGTQYF
cdr3_nt: TGTGCCAGCAGTTTAGGTAGCGGGAGCGCTCCGGGTACGCAGTATTTT

clone_size: many
j_call: TRBJ2-7
v_call: TRBV21-1
d_call: -
cdr3_aa: CASSLTGVIEQYF
cdr3_nt: TGTGCCAGCAGCCTAACAGGGGTGATCGAGCAGTACTTC

clone_size: many
j_call: TRBJ2-5
v_call: TRBV6-1
d_call: TRBD2
cdr3_aa: CASSASGTETQYF
cdr3_nt: TGTGCCAGCAGCGCTAGCGGGACTGAGACCCAGTACTTC

clone_size: many
j_call: TRBJ2-3
v_call: TRBV7-2
d_call: -
cdr3_aa: CASSSAGSRDTQYF
cdr3_nt: TGTGCCAGCAGCTCCGCCGGTAGTAGGGATACGCAGTATTTT

clone_size: -
j_call: TRBJ2-3
v_call: TRBV29-1
d_call: TRBD2
cdr3_aa: CSVDSIRGGIDTQYF
cdr3_nt: TGCAGCGTTGACTCGATCCGGGGGGGCATAGATACGCAGTATTTT

clone_size: many
j_call: TRBJ2-2
v_call: TRBV29-1
d_call: -
cdr3_aa: CSVLTRIGELFF
cdr3_nt: TGCAGCGTACTGACTAGAATCGGGGAGCTGTTTTTT

clone_size: many
j_call: TRBJ2-5
v_call: TRBV28
d_call: TRBD1
cdr3_aa: CASSSRTGSTETQYF
cdr3_nt: TGTGCCAGCAGTTCCCGGACAGGGAGTACGGAGACCCAGTACTTC